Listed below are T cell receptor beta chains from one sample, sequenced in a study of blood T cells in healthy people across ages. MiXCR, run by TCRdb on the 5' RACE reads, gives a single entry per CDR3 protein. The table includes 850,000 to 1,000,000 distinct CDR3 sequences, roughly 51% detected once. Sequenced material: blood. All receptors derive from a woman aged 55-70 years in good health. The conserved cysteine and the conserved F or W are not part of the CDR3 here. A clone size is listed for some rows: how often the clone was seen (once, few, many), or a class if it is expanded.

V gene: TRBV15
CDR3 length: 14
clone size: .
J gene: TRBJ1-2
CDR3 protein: ATSRDRTVGVLGYT

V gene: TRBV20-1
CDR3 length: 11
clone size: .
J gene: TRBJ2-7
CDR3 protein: STTGTGYCEQY

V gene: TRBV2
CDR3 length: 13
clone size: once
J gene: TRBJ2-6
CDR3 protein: ASTGLTAGANVLT

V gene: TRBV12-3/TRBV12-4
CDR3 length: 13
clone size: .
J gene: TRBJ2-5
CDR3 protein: ASRVARGGGETQY

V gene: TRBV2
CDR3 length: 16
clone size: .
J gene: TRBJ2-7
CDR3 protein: ASSEEGRLAEPAYEQY

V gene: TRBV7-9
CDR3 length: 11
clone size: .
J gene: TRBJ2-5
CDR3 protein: ASSLHRTETQY

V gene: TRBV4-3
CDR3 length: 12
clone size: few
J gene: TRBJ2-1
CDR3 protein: ASSQVLGAEEQF

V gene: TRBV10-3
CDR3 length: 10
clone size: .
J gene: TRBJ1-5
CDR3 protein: AISETNQPQH

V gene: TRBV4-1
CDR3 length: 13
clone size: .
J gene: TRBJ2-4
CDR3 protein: ASSQDGKEGDIQY

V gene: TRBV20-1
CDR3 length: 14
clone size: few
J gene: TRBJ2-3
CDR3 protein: SARDSGTGLADTQY

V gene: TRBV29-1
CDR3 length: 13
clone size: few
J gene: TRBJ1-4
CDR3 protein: SVEVPGATNEKLF

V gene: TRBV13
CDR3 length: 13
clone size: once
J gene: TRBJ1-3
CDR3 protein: ASSNTGLTGNTIY

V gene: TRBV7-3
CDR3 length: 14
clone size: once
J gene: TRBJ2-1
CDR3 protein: ASSLRGTSGNNEQF

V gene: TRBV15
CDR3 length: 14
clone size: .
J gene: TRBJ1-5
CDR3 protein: ATSRTIDRREQPQH

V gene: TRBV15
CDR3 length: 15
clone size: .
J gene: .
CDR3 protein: ATSPQPGLAKPYEQY

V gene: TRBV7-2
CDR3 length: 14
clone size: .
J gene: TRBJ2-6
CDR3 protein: ASSLGGFSGANVLT

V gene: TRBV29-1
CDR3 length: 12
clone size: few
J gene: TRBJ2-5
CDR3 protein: SVGGGRSQETQY

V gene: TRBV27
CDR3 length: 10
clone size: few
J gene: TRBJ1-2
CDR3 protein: AGSSVGYGYT

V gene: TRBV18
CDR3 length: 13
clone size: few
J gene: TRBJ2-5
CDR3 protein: ASSPQEGARETQY

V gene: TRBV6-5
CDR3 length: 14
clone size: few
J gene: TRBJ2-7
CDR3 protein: ASSYSHGRVSYEQY

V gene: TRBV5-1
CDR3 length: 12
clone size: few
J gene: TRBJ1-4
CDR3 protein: ASRLSGQEEKLF

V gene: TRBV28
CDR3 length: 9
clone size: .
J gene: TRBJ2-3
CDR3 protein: ASKGADTQY

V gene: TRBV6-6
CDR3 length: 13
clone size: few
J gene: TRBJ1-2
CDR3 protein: ASSYSQDSKYGYT

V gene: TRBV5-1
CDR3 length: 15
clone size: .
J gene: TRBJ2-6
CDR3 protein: ASSSSTGSAGANVLT

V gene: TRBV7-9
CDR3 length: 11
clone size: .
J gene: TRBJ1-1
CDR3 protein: ASSLEDREEAF